The 17 T cell receptor beta chains in this list originate from one sample, sequenced in a study of CD8 T cells in ankylosing spondylitis. TCRdb analysed the 5' RACE reads with MiXCR anew, one entry per CDR3 protein. The data contain under 250,000 distinct CDR3 sequences, roughly 25% of them seen just once; the ten biggest clones take up around 6.3%. Sequencing input: blood, either unsorted or a sorted T cell fraction (not recorded which). These receptors were taken from a male donor with ankylosing spondylitis or in good health (not recorded which).

There are many counts of this clonotype. This chain links TRBV6-2 or TRBV6-3 with TRBJ2-5; 8 bases match TRBD1. CDR3 length: 15 residues. The V and J ends lost 6 bases and 5 bases, in that order; junction bases with no gene match: 11. CDR1 is MNHEY and CDR2 is SVGEGT in the germline V gene. The CDR3, as DNA: TGTGCCAGCAGAACCGGGACAGGCTCCTTTGAGACCCAGTACTTC. Translating gives CASRTGTGSFETQYF.

This clonotype was detected ten times or more. The J gene is TRBJ2-5, the V gene TRBV20-1; TRBD2 might be the D (6 bases). Germline assignment: CDR1 DFQATT and CDR2 SNEGSKA (reference sequence). Between the trimmed V and J ends, which lost 0 bases and 9 bases, there was a span of 11 bases. The length of the CDR3 is 12 residues. The CDR3, as DNA: TGCAGTGCTAGAGATCGAGGAGGGGCCCAGTACTTC. This codes for CSARDRGGAQYF.

At least ten counts were recorded for this clonotype. The chain has TRBV10-3 and TRBJ2-1, with D tentatively TRBD1 (6 bases). CDR1 is ENHRY and CDR2 is SYGVKD in the germline V gene. Trimming took off 4 bases at V and 5 bases at J, with 9 bases between the two ends. The CDR3 consists of 13 residues. In DNA form, the CDR3 reads TGTGCCATCAGTGTGGGACAAAACAATGAGCAGTTCTTC. Encoded protein: CAISVGQNNEQFF.

This clonotype was detected ten times or more. V is TRBV5-6 and J is TRBJ2-3, with D maybe TRBD1 (5 bases). The CDR3 sequence is 14 residues long. Germline V gives CDR1 SGHDT, CDR2 YYEEEE. The germline V and J ends were trimmed by 4 bases and 5 bases, with 14 bases remaining between them. The CDR3 nucleotides read TGTGCCAGCAGCCCAAGAAGGGGTGGAGATACGCAGTATTTT. Amino acid sequence: CASSPRRGGDTQYF.

This clonotype was counted at least ten times. The CDR3 sequence is CASSSWGGRETQYF. The CDR3 nucleotides are TGTGCCAGCAGTTCGTGGGGGGGCCGAGAGACCCAGTACTTC. The rearrangement links TRBV12-3 or TRBV12-4 to TRBJ2-5; weak D call: TRBD2 (7 bases). Deletions cut 4 bases from V and 4 bases from J, with 13 bases between. CDR3 size: 14 residues.

This clonotype has at least ten counts. The CDR3 DNA sequence: TGCAGTGCCCCCACGCATCAAGAGACCCAGTACTTC. It codes for CSAPTHQETQYF. The chain employs TRBV20-1 and TRBJ2-5; D uncertain. The CDR3 covers 12 residues. V lost 6 bases and J 2 bases, leaving 10 bases between the germline ends. Germline V CDR1 and CDR2: DFQATT, SNEGSKA (reference sequence).

This clonotype was counted many times. The chain is built from TRBV20-1 and TRBJ2-7, with a tentative D call TRBD2 (5 bases). V was pared by 2 bases and J by 5 bases, with 16 bases between. This CDR3 comprises 14 residues. Germline CDR1 is DFQATT and CDR2 is SNEGSKA (reference sequence). The CDR3 bases are TGCAGTGCTAGACCTCCTCGTCGGGAAAACGAGCAGTACTTC. Protein sequence: CSARPPRRENEQYF.

This clonotype was recorded many times. The J gene is TRBJ1-2, the V gene TRBV6-1, with a weak D call TRBD1 (6 bases). Germline V gene data show CDR1 as MNHNS and CDR2 as SASEGT. The V end was cut by 3 bases, the J end by 4 bases, with 12 bases between. This CDR3 region has 14 residues. CDR3 coding DNA: TGTGCCAGCAGTGAGAGGACAGCGACCTATGGCTACACCTTC. Its translation is CASSERTATYGYTF.

There are many counts of this clonotype. The chain has TRBV5-1 and TRBJ1-4; weak D call: TRBD1 (5 bases). Germline V gene lookup returns CDR1 SGHRS and CDR2 YFSETQ. The V end lost 4 bases, the J end lost 2 bases, and 9 bases lay between the germline ends. The CDR3 spans 14 residues. CDR3 loop: CASSTGGTNEKLFF. The CDR3 bases are TGCGCCAGCAGCACCGGGGGGACTAATGAAAAACTGTTTTTT.

The V call is TRBV6-1, the J call TRBJ2-3; TRBD1 might be the D (5 bases). V lost 3 bases to trimming and J lost 1 base, with 11 bases between them. Germline V gene lookup returns CDR1 MNHNS and CDR2 SASEGT. This CDR3 region has 15 residues. Here the CDR3 DNA reads TGTGCCAGCAGTGATGTCCTAGGGGGCACAGATACGCAGTATTTT. Encoded protein: CASSDVLGGTDTQYF.

This clonotype was found many times. The J gene is TRBJ1-4, the V gene TRBV12-3 or TRBV12-4, with a possible D match to TRBD1 (6 bases). With 6 bases removed from V and 0 bases from J, the gap between germline ends came to 11 bases. The length of the CDR3 is 15 residues. The DNA of the CDR3 is TGTGCCAGCAGCCCAACAGGGTCAACTAATGAAAAACTGTTTTTT. Its protein product is CASSPTGSTNEKLFF.

This sequence joins TRBV6-1 and TRBJ1-1; 10 bases map to TRBD1. V lost 6 bases, J lost 6 bases, and 4 bases stayed unmatched. This CDR3 comprises 13 residues. Germline V gene sequence: CDR1 MNHNS, CDR2 SASEGT. The CDR3 nucleotides read TGTGCCAGCAGGAAGACAGGGGGCCCTGAAGCTTTCTTT. This codes for CASRKTGGPEAFF.

This clonotype was recorded many times. The V gene is TRBV12-3 or TRBV12-4, the J gene TRBJ2-3; D gene unclear. The CDR3 spans 14 residues. The V end lost 9 bases, the J end lost 0 bases, and 13 bases lay between the germline ends. DNA for the CDR3: TGTGCCAGTTTCCCAAGCCCCAGCACAGATACGCAGTATTTT. Translated: CASFPSPSTDTQYF.

The genes are TRBV4-1 and TRBJ1-1, with unresolved D. Between the trimmed V and J ends, which lost 4 bases and 0 bases, there was a span of 12 bases. This CDR3 has 15 residues. Germline loops: CDR1 MGHRA, CDR2 YSYEKL. The CDR3 region has the DNA TGCGCCAGCAGCCCACGTCACAGCATGAACACTGAAGCTTTCTTT. It encodes CASSPRHSMNTEAFF.

This clonotype turned up a few times. The CDR3 here is CSVVQGGSGANVLTF. DNA of the CDR3: TGCAGCGTTGTGCAGGGAGGGTCTGGGGCCAACGTCCTGACTTTC. The chain uses TRBV29-1 and TRBJ2-6, with 7 nucleotides matching TRBD2. Trimming at V came to 4 bases and at J to 1 base, leaving 4 bases not matched to a gene. Per germline, CDR1 SQVTM and CDR2 ANQGSEA. There are 15 residues in the CDR3.

The chain employs TRBV12-3 or TRBV12-4 and TRBJ2-1; no definite D call. The CDR3 totals 14 residues. Trimming removed 4 bases at V and 8 bases at J, with 15 bases between. In DNA form, the CDR3 reads TGTGCCAGCAGTTCAGGAGTCGAGAGTCATGAGCAGTTCTTC. This encodes CASSSGVESHEQFF.

CDR3 amino acids: CSATDGPEDYEQYF. The CDR3 DNA follows: TGCAGTGCTACGGACGGGCCTGAAGACTACGAGCAGTACTTC. J is TRBJ2-7 and V is TRBV20-1; no firm D call. The CDR3 is made up of 14 amino acids. The ends were cut back, 4 bases at V and 3 bases at J, with 16 bases in the middle. From germline, CDR1 is DFQATT and CDR2 SNEGSKA (reference sequence).